This T cell receptor (beta chain) comes out of a study of T cells in localized non-small cell lung cancer. Profiling relied on immunoSEQ multiplex PCR, and the TCRdb table lists in-frame clones only, not all of them. The sample holds thousands of clones, more than 40% seen once. V dropped 3 bases and J dropped 1 base, with 13 bases sitting between them. Germline-derived CDR1 and CDR2 are SGDLS and YYNGEE. The CDR3 consists of 15 residues. This clone was seen only a few times. The chain carries TRBV9 and TRBJ2-5; tentative D call: TRBD1 (6 bases). The sample consisted of lung tumor tissue, taken before any cancer treatment. The clonotype originates from a male donor aged 60 or older with stage I lung adenocarcinoma. CDR3 sequence: CASSASWDTQETQYF. CDR3 DNA: TGTGCCAGCAGCGCCTCATGGGACACCCAAGAGACCCAGTACTTC.